Listed below are T cell receptor beta chains from one sample, sequenced in a study of blood T cell repertoires in COVID-19. The data were produced by immunoSEQ multiplex PCR, yet TCRdb's version contains in-frame clones alone and is incomplete. The sample contains 140,000 or so clones, 81% of which appear only once. Material: peripheral blood. These receptors all stem from a human donor in a cohort sampled during active COVID-19. Each CDR3 is given with its conserved first and last residue. A D gene is named only where the DNA matches it firmly. The listing skips clone size in some rows; elsewhere it reads once, few, many or a size class.

>.|TRBJ2-2|TRBV4-1|.
TGCGCCAGCAGCCAAGACCAGAAACCCGGGGAGCTGTTTTTT
CASSQDQKPGELFF
>.|TRBJ1-5|TRBV7-2|.
TGTGCCAGCAGCTTTGGGACATCCAATCAGCCCCAGCATTTT
CASSFGTSNQPQHF
>.|TRBJ1-2|TRBV27|.
TGTGCCAGCGCACTGAAGAGGACAGTTAACTATGGCTACACCTTC
CASALKRTVNYGYTF
>TRBD1|TRBJ1-3|TRBV2|.
TGTGCCAGCAGTAATCAACAGGGGGCCGCGGGAAACACCATATATTTT
CASSNQQGAAGNTIYF
>.|TRBJ2-7|TRBV4-1|.
TGCGCCAGCAGCCAAGATTCCGCGCCCTACGAGCAGTACTTC
CASSQDSAPYEQYF
>.|TRBJ1-1|TRBV4-3|.
TGCGCCAGCAGCCAAGGGGGCCAGGGTTTTTGGGCTTTCTTT
CASSQGGQGFWAFF
>.|TRBJ2-2|TRBV5-6|few
TGTGCCAGCAGCTTGGGGCCGAACACCGGGGAGCTGTTTTTT
CASSLGPNTGELFF
>.|TRBJ2-7|TRBV28|few
TGTGCCAGCAGTTTAGGGTCGACAGGAGCCTACGAGCAGTACTTC
CASSLGSTGAYEQYF
>.|TRBJ1-2|TRBV12-5|.
TGTGCTAGTGCGGGTTCTGGTTATGGCTACACCTTC
CASAGSGYGYTF
>.|TRBJ1-5|TRBV28|.
TGTGCCAGCCGACAGGTCAACCAGCCCCAGCATTTT
CASRQVNQPQHF
>.|TRBJ1-3|TRBV5-5|.
TGTGCCAGCAGCCCGTATTTAGGAAACACCATATATTTT
CASSPYLGNTIYF
>TRBD1|TRBJ1-2|TRBV27|.
TGTGCCAGCAGTAACCTCCCCACCGACAGGGGACCGAACTATGGCTACACCTTC
CASSNLPTDRGPNYGYTF
>.|TRBJ2-5|TRBV6-5|.
TGTGCCAGCAGCCGAGGAGATTCGGAGACCCAGTACTTC
CASSRGDSETQYF
>.|TRBJ2-3|TRBV6-2/TRBV6-3|.
TGTGCCAGCAGTTTGAACCACAGGGTAGCGGGGTATTTT
CASSLNHRVAGYF
>TRBD1|TRBJ2-3|TRBV5-1|.
TGCGCCAGCAGCAAGGGACAGCTCAGCACAGATACGCAGTATTTT
CASSKGQLSTDTQYF
>.|TRBJ2-6|TRBV5-6|few
TGTGCCAGCAGCTTGTTTATAACTGGGGCCAACGTCCTGACTTTC
CASSLFITGANVLTF
>TRBD1|TRBJ2-7|TRBV18|.
TGTGCCAGCTCACCGGGGACAGGCGCAGCCTACGAGCAGTACTTC
CASSPGTGAAYEQYF
>.|TRBJ2-7|TRBV28|few
TGTGCCAGCAGTCGCGGTTACGAGCAGTACTTC
CASSRGYEQYF
>.|TRBJ1-3|TRBV28|.
TGTGCCAGCAGTCCTACCGTTACCTCTGGAAACACCATATATTTT
CASSPTVTSGNTIYF
>TRBD2|TRBJ2-7|TRBV7-2|.
TGTGCCAGCAGCACCAGGGGGCTAGCGGGAGGTGAGCAGTACTTC
CASSTRGLAGGEQYF
>TRBD1|TRBJ2-4|TRBV6-5|.
TGTGCCAGCCGGGAAAGGGGGCGGGACATTCAGTACTTC
CASRERGRDIQYF
>.|TRBJ1-4|TRBV29-1|.
TGCAGCGGGAAGGCGGGGAATGAAAAACTGTTTTTT
CSGKAGNEKLFF
>TRBD1|TRBJ1-5|TRBV19|.
TGTGCCAGTGCTGGGACAGGGATAAATCAGCCCCAGCATTTT
CASAGTGINQPQHF
>TRBD1|TRBJ2-1|TRBV6-5|.
TGTGCCAGCTCCCCCGGGACAGGTCTCAATGAGCAGTTCTTC
CASSPGTGLNEQFF
>TRBD2|TRBJ2-7|TRBV4-2|few
TGTGCCAGCAGTATGACTCTAGCGGGGACCTACGAGCAGTACTTC
CASSMTLAGTYEQYF
>TRBD1|TRBJ1-6|TRBV11-2|.
TGTGCCAGCAGACGGGACAGGTCCTTTAATTCACCCCTCCACTTT
CASRRDRSFNSPLHF
>.|TRBJ2-3|TRBV7-9|many
TGTGCCAGCAGCCTTAGTGTCACAGATACGCAGTATTTT
CASSLSVTDTQYF
>TRBD2|TRBJ2-7|TRBV4-3|.
TGCGCCAGCAGCCTGCATTTGGGTTCAAGCGGGAGTTCCTACGAGCAGTACTTC
CASSLHLGSSGSSYEQYF
>TRBD1|TRBJ2-7|TRBV6-2/TRBV6-3|.
TGTGCCAGCAGTTACCGGGACAGGGGGTACGAGCAGTACTTC
CASSYRDRGYEQYF